Each of the 8 T cell receptor beta chains below was sequenced from the same sample in a study of T cells in Graves' hyperthyroidism and ophthalmopathy. Researchers amplified the TCR beta CDR3 regions from RNA transcripts. An initial round of RT-PCR targeting the TCR CDR3 relied on the HTBI primer set. One entry per CDR3 protein, called by TCRdb with MiXCR from the multiplex PCR reads. The sample gives around 260,000 distinct CDR3 sequences, less than 30% of which show up once; approximately 25% is in the top ten. Specimen: blood. Source of these receptors: a middle-aged man with Graves' hyperthyroidism that later progressed to Graves' ophthalmopathy.

This clonotype showed up just a few times. This chain joins TRBV6-2 or TRBV6-3 and TRBJ2-5; possible D gene TRBD2, 6 bases. Germline V gene data show CDR1 as MNHEY and CDR2 as SVGEGT. V was cut by 7 bases and J by 7 bases, with 16 bases left in between. This CDR3 comprises 13 residues. The chain's CDR3 is CASTGGATWTQYF. CDR3 sequence (DNA): TGTGCCAGCACTGGCGGGGCCACATGGACCCAGTACTTC.

V usage is TRBV10-3 and J usage is TRBJ1-2; 7 bases line up with TRBD1. Germline V CDR1 and CDR2: ENHRY, SYGVKD. The CDR3 covers 15 residues. The J segment lost 0 bases and the V segment lost 9 bases, leaving 10 bases of the junction unmatched. The CDR3 coding sequence is TGTGCCATGGGGGACAGTATAAACGCTAACTATGGCTACACCTTC. Its translation is CAMGDSINANYGYTF.

This clonotype has a count of ten or more. The V call is TRBV11-1, the J call TRBJ2-3, with 13 bases matching TRBD2. Losses at the gene ends were 0 bases for V and 6 bases for J; bases not matched to a gene: 9. The length of the CDR3 is 18 residues. Germline-derived CDR1 and CDR2 are SGHAT and FQDESV (reference sequence). CDR3 coding DNA: TGTGCCAGCAGCTTAGCCCTGACTAGCGGGAGGACTCGGGATACGCAGTATTTT. It encodes CASSLALTSGRTRDTQYF.

This clonotype was found many times. The chain recombines TRBV9 with TRBJ1-5; no clear D. The V gene's germline CDR1 is SGDLS and CDR2 YYNGEE. This CDR3 comprises 15 residues. Between the trimmed V and J ends, which lost 1 base and 6 bases, there was a span of 14 bases. CDR3 coding DNA: TGTGCCAGCAGCGTATGGGCAGTAAAAGGTCAGCCCCAGCATTTT. Its translation is CASSVWAVKGQPQHF. Complete variable domain (other parts from reference TRBV9 and TRBJ1-5): DSGVTQTPKHLITATGQRVTLRCSPRSGDLSVYWYQQSLDQGLQFLIQYYNGEERAKGNILERFSAQQFPDLHSELNLSSLELGDSALYFCASSVWAVKGQPQHFGDGTRLSIL.

This clonotype has a count of ten or more. The chain combines TRBV12-3 or TRBV12-4 with TRBJ2-7; D is uncertain. The V gene lost 6 bases and the J gene lost 9 bases, with 18 bases spanning the gap. This CDR3 has 13 residues. Here the CDR3 reads CASSPDSSRVQYF. The DNA of the CDR3 is TGTGCCAGCAGCCCCGATTCTAGTCGTGTGCAGTACTTC.

This clonotype appeared many times. The V gene is TRBV27, the J gene TRBJ1-1, with D perhaps matching TRBD1 (5 bases). The V and J ends lost 4 bases and 8 bases respectively, with 14 bases between them. Germline lookup yields CDR1 MNHEY and CDR2 SMNVEV (reference sequence). The length of the CDR3 is 13 residues. CDR3 region: CASSSLGVREAFF. As DNA, the CDR3 is TGTGCCAGCAGTTCCTTGGGGGTACGCGAAGCTTTCTTT.

This clonotype was counted once. Since a much larger clone is just one base distant, this may be a read error. The chain is built from TRBV12-5 and TRBJ2-5; no clear D. Germline lookup yields CDR1 LGHNT and CDR2 FRNRAP. This CDR3 spans 14 amino acids. Written as DNA, the CDR3 is TGTGTTAGTGGTTTGAACACCTTGGGAGAGACCCAGTACTTC. Its translation: CVSGLNTLGETQYF.

This clonotype was counted ten times or more. The genes are TRBV5-1 and TRBJ2-7; TRBD2 aligns across 8 bases. With V trimmed by 1 base and J by 3 bases, 9 bases remained unmatched. The CDR3 is made up of 16 amino acids. The germline CDR1 and CDR2 sequences are SGHRS and YFSETQ. The CDR3 spells CASSLSWTSKSYEQYF. The CDR3 coding sequence is TGCGCCAGCAGCTTGTCGTGGACTAGCAAAAGCTACGAGCAGTACTTC.